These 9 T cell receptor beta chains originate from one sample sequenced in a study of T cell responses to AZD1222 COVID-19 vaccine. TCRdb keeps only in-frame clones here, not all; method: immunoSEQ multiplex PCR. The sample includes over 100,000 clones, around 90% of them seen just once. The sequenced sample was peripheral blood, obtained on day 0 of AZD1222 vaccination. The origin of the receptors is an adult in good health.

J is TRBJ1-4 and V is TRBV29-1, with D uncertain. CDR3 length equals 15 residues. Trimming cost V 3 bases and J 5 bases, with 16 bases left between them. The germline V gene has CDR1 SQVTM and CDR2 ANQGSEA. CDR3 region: CSVEDVDDRNEKLFF. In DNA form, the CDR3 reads TGCAGCGTTGAGGATGTAGACGACCGAAATGAAAAACTGTTTTTT.

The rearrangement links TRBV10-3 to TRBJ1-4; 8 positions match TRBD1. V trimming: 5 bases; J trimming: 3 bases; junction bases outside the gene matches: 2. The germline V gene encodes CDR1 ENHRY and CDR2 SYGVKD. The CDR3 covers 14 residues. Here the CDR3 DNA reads TGTGCCATCAGTAAGACAGGGGCTAATGAAAAACTGTTTTTT. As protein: CAISKTGANEKLFF.

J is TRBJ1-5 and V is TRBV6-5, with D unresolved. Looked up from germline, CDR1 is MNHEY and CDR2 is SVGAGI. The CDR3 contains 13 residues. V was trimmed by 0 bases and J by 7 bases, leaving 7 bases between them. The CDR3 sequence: CASSYSNRQPQHF. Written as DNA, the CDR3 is TGTGCCAGCAGTTACTCTAATAGACAGCCCCAGCATTTT.

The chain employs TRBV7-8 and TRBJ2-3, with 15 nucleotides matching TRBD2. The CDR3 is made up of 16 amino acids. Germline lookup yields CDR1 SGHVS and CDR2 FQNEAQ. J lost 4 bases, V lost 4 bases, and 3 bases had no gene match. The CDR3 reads CASSSGLAGGADTQYF. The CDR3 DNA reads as TGTGCCAGCAGCTCTGGACTAGCGGGGGGGGCAGATACGCAGTATTTT.

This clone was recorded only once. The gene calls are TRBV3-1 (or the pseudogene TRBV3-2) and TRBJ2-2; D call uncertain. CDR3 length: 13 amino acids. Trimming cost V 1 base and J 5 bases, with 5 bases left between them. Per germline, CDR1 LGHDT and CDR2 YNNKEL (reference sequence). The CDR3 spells CASSQVRTGELFF. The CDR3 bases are TGTGCCAGCAGCCAAGTTCGGACCGGGGAGCTGTTTTTT.

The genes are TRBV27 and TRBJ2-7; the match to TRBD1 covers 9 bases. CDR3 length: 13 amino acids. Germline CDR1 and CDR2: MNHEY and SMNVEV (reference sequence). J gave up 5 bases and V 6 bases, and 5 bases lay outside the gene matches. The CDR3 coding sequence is TGTGCCAGCAGACCGGGACAGGGTAACGAGCAGTACTTC. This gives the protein CASRPGQGNEQYF.

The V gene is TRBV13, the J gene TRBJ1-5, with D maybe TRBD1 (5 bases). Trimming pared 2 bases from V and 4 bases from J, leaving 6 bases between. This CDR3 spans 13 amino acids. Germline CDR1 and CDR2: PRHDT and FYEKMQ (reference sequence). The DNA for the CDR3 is TGTGCCAGCAGCTTACGGGGGAATCAGCCCCAGCATTTT. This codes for CASSLRGNQPQHF.

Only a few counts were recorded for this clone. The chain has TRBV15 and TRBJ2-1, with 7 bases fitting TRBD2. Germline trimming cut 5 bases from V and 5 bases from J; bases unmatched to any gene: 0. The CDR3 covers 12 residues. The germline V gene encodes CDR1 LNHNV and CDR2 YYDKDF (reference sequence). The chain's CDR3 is CATSGGDNEQFF. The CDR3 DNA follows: TGTGCCACCAGCGGGGGGGACAATGAGCAGTTCTTC.

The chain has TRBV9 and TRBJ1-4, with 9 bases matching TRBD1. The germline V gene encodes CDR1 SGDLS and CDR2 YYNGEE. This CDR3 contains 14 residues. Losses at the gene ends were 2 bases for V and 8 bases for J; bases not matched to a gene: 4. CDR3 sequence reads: CASSVPGTGEKLFF. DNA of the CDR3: TGTGCCAGCAGCGTCCCCGGGACAGGGGAAAAACTGTTTTTT.